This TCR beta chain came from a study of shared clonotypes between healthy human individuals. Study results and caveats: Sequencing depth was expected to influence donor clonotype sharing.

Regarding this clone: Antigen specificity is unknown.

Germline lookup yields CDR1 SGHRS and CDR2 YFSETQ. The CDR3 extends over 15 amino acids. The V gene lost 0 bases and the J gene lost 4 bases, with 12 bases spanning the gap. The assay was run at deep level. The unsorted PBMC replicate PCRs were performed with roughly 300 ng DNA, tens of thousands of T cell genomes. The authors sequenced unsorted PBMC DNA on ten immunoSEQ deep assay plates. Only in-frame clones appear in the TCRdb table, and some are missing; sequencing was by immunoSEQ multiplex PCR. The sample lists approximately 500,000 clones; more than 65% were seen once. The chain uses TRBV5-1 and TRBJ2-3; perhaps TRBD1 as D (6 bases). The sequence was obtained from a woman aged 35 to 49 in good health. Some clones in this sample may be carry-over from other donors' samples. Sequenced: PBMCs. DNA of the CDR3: TGCGCCAGCAGCTTGGACAGTCCAGGGGCAGATACGCAGTATTTT. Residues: CASSLDSPGADTQYF.